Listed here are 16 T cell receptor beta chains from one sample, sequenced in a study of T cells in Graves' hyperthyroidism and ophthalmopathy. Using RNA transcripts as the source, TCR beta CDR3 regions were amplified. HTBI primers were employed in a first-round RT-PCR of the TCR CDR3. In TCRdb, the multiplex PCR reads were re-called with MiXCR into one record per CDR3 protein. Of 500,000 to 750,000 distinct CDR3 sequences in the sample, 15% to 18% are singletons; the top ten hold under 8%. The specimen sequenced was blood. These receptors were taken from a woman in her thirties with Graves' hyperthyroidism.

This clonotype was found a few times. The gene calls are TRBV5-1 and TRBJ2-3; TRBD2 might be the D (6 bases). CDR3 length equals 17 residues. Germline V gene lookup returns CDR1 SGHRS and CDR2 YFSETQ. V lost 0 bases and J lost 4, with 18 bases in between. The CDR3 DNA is TGCGCCAGCAGCTTGGTCTCTTCAGGAGCGGGCGCAGATACGCAGTATTTT. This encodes CASSLVSSGAGADTQYF.

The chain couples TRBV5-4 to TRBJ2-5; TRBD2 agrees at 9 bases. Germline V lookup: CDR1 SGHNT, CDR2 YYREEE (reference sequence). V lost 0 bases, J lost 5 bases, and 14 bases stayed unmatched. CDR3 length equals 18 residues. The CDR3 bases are TGTGCCAGCAGCTTGGTCCGGGCTAGCGGGACCTACGGGGAGACCCAGTACTTC. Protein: CASSLVRASGTYGETQYF.

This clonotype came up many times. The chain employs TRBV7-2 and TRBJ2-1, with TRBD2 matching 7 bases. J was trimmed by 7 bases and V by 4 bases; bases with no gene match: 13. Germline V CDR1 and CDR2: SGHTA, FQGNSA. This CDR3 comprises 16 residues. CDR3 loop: CASSSPRAGALNEQFF. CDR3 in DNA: TGTGCCAGCAGCTCCCCAAGGGCGGGAGCCTTAAATGAGCAGTTCTTC.

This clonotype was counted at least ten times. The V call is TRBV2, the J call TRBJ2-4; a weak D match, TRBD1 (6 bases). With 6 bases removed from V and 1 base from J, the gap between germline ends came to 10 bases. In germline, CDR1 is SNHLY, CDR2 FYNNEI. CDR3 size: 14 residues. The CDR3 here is CASRYREAKNIQYF. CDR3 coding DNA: TGTGCCAGCAGATACAGGGAGGCCAAAAACATTCAGTACTTC. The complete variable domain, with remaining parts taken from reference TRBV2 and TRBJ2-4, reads EPEVTQTPSHQVTQMGQEVILRCVPISNHLYFYWYRQILGQKVEFLVSFYNNEISEKSEIFDDQFSVERPDGSNFTLKIRSTKLEDSAMYFCASRYREAKNIQYFGAGTRLSVL.

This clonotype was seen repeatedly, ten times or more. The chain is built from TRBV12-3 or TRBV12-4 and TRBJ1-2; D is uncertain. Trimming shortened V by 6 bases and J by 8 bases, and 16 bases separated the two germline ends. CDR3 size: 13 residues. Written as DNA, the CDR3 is TGTGCCAGCAGCTGGGAGTTAAGGAAGGGCTACACCTTC. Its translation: CASSWELRKGYTF.

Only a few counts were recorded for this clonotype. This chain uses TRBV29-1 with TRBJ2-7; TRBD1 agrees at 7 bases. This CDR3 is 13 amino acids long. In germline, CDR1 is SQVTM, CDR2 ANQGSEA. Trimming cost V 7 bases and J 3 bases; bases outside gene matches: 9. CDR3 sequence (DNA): TGCAGCGCTACAGGGGCCGCAAACTACGAGCAGTACTTC. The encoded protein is CSATGAANYEQYF.

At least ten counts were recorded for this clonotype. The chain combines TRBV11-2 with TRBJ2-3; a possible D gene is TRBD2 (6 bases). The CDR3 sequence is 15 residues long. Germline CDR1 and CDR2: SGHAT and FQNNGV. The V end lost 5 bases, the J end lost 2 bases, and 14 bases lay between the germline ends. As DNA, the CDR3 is TGTGCCAGCAGCGTAACAGCGGGTTCCACAGATACGCAGTATTTT. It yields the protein CASSVTAGSTDTQYF.

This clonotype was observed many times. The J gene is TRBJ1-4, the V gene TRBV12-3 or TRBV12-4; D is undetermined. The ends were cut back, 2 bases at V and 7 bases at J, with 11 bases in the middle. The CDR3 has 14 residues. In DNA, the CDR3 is TGTGCCAGCAGTTTAATCCCCCGCGGTGAAAAACTGTTTTTT. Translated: CASSLIPRGEKLFF.

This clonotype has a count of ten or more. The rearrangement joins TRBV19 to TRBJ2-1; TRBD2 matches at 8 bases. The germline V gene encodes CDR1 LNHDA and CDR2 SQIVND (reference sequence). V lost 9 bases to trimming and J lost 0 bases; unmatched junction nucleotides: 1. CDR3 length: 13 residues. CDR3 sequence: CASSGSSYNEQFF. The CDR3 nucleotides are TGTGCCAGCAGCGGGAGCTCCTACAATGAGCAGTTCTTC.

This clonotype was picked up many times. This CDR3 is CASSLTAVNPEAFF. For the CDR3, the DNA is TGTGCCAGCAGCTTAACAGCCGTTAACCCTGAAGCTTTCTTT. J is TRBJ1-1 and V is TRBV7-2; no definite D call. Trimming shortened V by 2 bases and J by 6 bases, and 13 bases separated the two germline ends. The germline gives CDR1 SGHTA, CDR2 FQGNSA. CDR3 size: 14 residues.

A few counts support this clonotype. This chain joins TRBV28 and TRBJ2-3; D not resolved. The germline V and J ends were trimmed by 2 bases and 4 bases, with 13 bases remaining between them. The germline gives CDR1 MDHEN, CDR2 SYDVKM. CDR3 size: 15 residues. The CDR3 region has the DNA TGTGCCAGCAGTTTAGGCGCGACGGGCGCAGATACGCAGTATTTT. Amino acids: CASSLGATGADTQYF.

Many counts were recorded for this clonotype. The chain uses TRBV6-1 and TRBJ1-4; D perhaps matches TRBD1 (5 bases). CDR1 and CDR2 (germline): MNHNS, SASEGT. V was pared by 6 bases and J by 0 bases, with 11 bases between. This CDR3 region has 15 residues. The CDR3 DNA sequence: TGTGCCAGCAGCGGGGGAGTAGCAACTAATGAAAAACTGTTTTTT. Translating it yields CASSGGVATNEKLFF.

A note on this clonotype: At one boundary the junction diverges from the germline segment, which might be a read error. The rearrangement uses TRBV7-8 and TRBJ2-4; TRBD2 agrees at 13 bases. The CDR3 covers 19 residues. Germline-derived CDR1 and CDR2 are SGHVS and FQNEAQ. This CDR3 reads CASSSEAGLAGAPKNIQHF. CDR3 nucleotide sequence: TGTGCCAGCAGCTCCGAAGCTGGACTAGCGGGAGCTCCAAAAAACATTCAGCACTTC.

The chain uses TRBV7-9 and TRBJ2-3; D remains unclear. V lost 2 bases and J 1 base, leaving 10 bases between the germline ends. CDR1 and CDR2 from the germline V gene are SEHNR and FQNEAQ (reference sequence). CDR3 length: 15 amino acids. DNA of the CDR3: TGTGCCAGCAGCTTATTAGAAGAGGGCACAGATACGCAGTATTTT. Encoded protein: CASSLLEEGTDTQYF.

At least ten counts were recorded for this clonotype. The CDR3 loop reads CASSTSPTSGNNEQFF. The CDR3 DNA reads as TGTGCCAGCAGCACGAGCCCTACTAGCGGGAACAATGAGCAGTTCTTC. The chain is built from TRBV12-3 or TRBV12-4 and TRBJ2-1; 10 nucleotides align to TRBD2. This CDR3 is built from 16 residues. The junction had 10 bases not matched to a gene; V was cut back by 6 bases and J by 5 bases.

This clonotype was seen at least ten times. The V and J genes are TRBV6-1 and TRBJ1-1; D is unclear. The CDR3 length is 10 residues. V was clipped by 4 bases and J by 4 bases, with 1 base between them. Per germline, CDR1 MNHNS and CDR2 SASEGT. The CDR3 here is CASSVTEAFF. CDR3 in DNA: TGTGCCAGCAGTGTCACTGAAGCTTTCTTT.